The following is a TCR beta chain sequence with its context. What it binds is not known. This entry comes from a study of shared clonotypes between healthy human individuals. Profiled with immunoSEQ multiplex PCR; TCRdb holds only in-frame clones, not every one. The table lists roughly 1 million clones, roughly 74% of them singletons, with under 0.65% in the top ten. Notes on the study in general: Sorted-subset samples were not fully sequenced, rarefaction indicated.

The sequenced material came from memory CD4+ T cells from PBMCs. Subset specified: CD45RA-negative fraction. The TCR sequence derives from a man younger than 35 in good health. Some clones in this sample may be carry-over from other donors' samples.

CDR3 amino acids: CASSIGASFYTEAFF. In DNA form, the CDR3 reads TGTGCCAGTAGTATAGGGGCGTCATTCTACACTGAAGCTTTCTTT. The V call is TRBV19, the J call TRBJ1-1; D gene ambiguous. V lost 1 base and J lost 3, with 12 bases in between. The CDR3 is 15 amino acids. Germline V gene data show CDR1 as LNHDA and CDR2 as SQIVND (reference sequence).